What follows describes a single T cell receptor (beta chain). The target antigen is unknown. This specimen belongs to a study of CD8+ T cells in alopecia areata. Findings and caveats of the study: Among the top 100, expanded CD8+ clones, as well as scalp clonality, were significantly decreased by tofacitinib. Researchers say the link of baseline CD8+ expansion to response remains uncertain, with one nonresponder.

The CDR3 is 14 residues long. Germline V gene data show CDR1 as SGHRS and CDR2 as YFSETQ. Trimming left V 5 bases short and J 8 bases short, with 17 bases between. It was cDNA, reverse transcribed from extracted RNA, that served as the sequencing template. This table comes from immunoSEQ multiplex PCR, and its TCRdb copy is limited to in-frame clones, with some not included. The sample holds over 150,000 clones, roughly three fifths seen once. As to treatment: oral pan-JAK inhibitor, 5-10 mg twice daily. Sequencing was performed on CD8+ T cells sorted from blood, taken at week 24, from a patient treated with tofacitinib. The sequence came from a human donor with alopecia areata. The chain couples TRBV5-1 to TRBJ1-5; D might be TRBD1 (5 bases). Here the CDR3 DNA reads TGCGCCAGCAGTTGGAACGGGGGAGGAGAGCCCCAGCATTTT. Amino acids: CASSWNGGGEPQHF.